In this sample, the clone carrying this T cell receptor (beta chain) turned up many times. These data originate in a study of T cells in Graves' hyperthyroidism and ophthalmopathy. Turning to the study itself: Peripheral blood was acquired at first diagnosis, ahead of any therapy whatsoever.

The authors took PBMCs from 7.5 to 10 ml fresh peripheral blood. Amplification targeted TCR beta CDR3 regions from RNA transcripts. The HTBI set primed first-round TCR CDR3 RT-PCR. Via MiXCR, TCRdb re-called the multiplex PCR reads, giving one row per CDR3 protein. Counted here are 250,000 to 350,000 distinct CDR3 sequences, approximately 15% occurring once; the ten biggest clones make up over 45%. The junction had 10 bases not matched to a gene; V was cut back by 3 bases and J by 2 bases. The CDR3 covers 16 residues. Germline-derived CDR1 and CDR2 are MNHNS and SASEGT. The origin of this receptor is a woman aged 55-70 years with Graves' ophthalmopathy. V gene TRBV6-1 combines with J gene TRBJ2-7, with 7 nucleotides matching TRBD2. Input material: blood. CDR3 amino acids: CASSDWSQGGTYEQYF. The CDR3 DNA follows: TGTGCCAGCAGTGATTGGAGCCAGGGAGGGACCTACGAGCAGTACTTC.